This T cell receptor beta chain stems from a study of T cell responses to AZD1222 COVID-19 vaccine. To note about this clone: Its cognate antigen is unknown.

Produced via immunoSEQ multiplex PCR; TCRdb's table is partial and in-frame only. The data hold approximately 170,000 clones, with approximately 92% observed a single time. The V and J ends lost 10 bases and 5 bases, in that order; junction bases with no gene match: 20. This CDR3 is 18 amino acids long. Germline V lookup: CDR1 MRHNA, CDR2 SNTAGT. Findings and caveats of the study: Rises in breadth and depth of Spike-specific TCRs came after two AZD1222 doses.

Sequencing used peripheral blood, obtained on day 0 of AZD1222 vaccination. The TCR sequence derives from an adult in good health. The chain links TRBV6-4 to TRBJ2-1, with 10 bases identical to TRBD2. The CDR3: CATRPIAGGSTKHNEQFF. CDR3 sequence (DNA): TGTGCCACCAGACCCATAGCGGGGGGTTCCACAAAACACAATGAGCAGTTCTTC.